The clone carrying this TCR beta chain was seen repeatedly, ten times or more. The antigen is not known. The data belong to a study of regulatory T cells in long-lasting Graves disease. Specified time point: newly diagnosed GD, antithyroid drugs for less than 3 months. PBMC RNA was the source of the TCR library. Germline assignment: CDR1 SGDLS and CDR2 YYNGEE. Trimming shortened V by 0 bases and J by 5 bases, and 12 bases separated the two germline ends. The length of the CDR3 is 15 residues. Study conclusions and caveats: When disease was persistent, TRBV28, TRBJ1-2 and TRBJ2-5 were the favored segments.

iRepertoire HTBI primers and Arm-PCR of CDR3 regions built TCR beta libraries. Under the authors' procedure: Overall, samples carried approximately 60 TRBV and 15 or so TRBJ segments. TCRdb redid the calling of the multiplex PCR reads with MiXCR, one entry per CDR3 protein. The V and J calls were not made by the authors but by TCRdb's processing. The sample shows under 300,000 distinct CDR3 sequences, around 20% of them seen only once. The TCR comes from a female donor with Graves disease. The starting material was peripheral blood mononuclear cells (PBMCs), obtained at new diagnosis, from a patient treated with antithyroid drugs. The chain combines TRBV9 with TRBJ1-5; TRBD1 might be the D (5 bases). The DNA for the CDR3 is TGTGCCAGCAGCGTAGGTCCGGGGACTTATCAGCCCCAGCATTTT. Translating gives CASSVGPGTYQPQHF. The variable domain in full, completed from reference TRBV9 and TRBJ1-5, reads DSGVTQTPKHLITATGQRVTLRCSPRSGDLSVYWYQQSLDQGLQFLIQYYNGEERAKGNILERFSAQQFPDLHSELNLSSLELGDSALYFCASSVGPGTYQPQHFGDGTRLSIL.